These T cell receptor beta chains were read from a single sample in a study of control samples from healthy donors and cancer patients. This table comes from immunoSEQ multiplex PCR, and its TCRdb copy is limited to in-frame clones, with some not included. The table records about 92,000 clones, roughly four fifths of them present only once. The source material was blood. These receptors were taken from a woman in her sixties or seventies in good health. The CDR3 runs from the conserved cysteine through the conserved F or W. The order of the fields is J gene, D gene, clone size, V gene, CDR3 protein, CDR3 DNA. The D gene is left open where the match is weak. Size is stated for part of the rows, as once, few or many counts, or as a class when the clone is expanded.

TRBJ1-5,TRBD1,once,TRBV7-2,CASSPRGTGWNQPQHF,TGTGCCAGCAGCCCTAGAGGGACAGGGTGGAATCAGCCCCAGCATTTT
TRBJ1-6,-,-,TRBV28,CASRTGLQGSPLHF,TGTGCCAGCAGAACAGGACTCCAGGGTTCACCCCTCCACTTT
TRBJ1-6,-,-,TRBV5-1,CASSLGQNSYNSPLHF,TGCGCCAGCAGCTTGGGTCAGAACTCCTATAATTCACCCCTCCACTTT
TRBJ1-1,-,-,TRBV6-1,CASSELGGGTEAFF,TGTGCCAGCAGTGAGTTAGGAGGAGGCACTGAAGCTTTCTTT
TRBJ1-6,-,-,TRBV19,CASSMDSYNSPLHF,TGTGCCAGTAGTATGGACAGTTATAATTCACCCCTCCACTTT
TRBJ2-1,-,few,TRBV23-1,CASSLGEVSYNEQFF,TGCGCCAGCAGTCTAGGGGAAGTCTCCTACAATGAGCAGTTCTTC
TRBJ2-7,TRBD2,-,TRBV5-1,CASSRDSPGGYEQYF,TGCGCCAGCAGCCGGGACTCCCCGGGAGGGTACGAGCAGTACTTC
TRBJ2-7,TRBD1,-,TRBV28,CASRTGTGAYEQYF,TGTGCCAGCAGGACCGGGACAGGGGCCTACGAGCAGTACTTC
TRBJ2-1,-,-,TRBV6-5,CASSQGSDNEQFF,TGTGCCAGCAGTCAGGGATCCGACAATGAGCAGTTCTTC
TRBJ1-5,-,-,TRBV19,CASHRASGNQPQHF,TGTGCCAGTCACCGGGCCTCCGGTAATCAGCCCCAGCATTTT
TRBJ1-4,-,-,TRBV5-6,CASSSVFQENEKLFF,TGTGCCAGCAGCTCCGTTTTCCAGGAAAATGAAAAACTGTTTTTT
TRBJ1-1,TRBD1,-,TRBV28,CASRLLQGGTEAFF,TGTGCCAGCAGATTACTACAGGGGGGCACTGAAGCTTTCTTT
TRBJ2-5,-,once,TRBV28,CASSFGGQETQYF,TGTGCCAGCAGTTTTGGGGGGCAGGAGACCCAGTACTTC
TRBJ1-5,-,-,TRBV6-6,CASSYGRGSGQPQHF,TGTGCCAGCAGTTACGGCCGCGGGTCAGGTCAGCCCCAGCATTTT
TRBJ2-1,TRBD2,-,TRBV6-1,CASSDLLAGAYNEQFF,TGTGCCAGCAGTGACCTGCTAGCGGGGGCCTACAATGAGCAGTTCTTC
TRBJ2-7,-,-,TRBV29-1,CSVTTLGGYEQYF,TGCAGCGTTACTACCCTAGGGGGGTACGAGCAGTACTTC
TRBJ2-4,TRBD1,medium-sized,TRBV15,CATSRETGLAKNIQYF,TGTGCCACCAGCAGGGAGACAGGGTTAGCCAAAAACATTCAGTACTTC
TRBJ1-3,TRBD1,-,TRBV28,CASSSPGTAGNTIYF,TGTGCCAGCAGCTCCCCTGGGACAGCTGGAAACACCATATATTTT
TRBJ1-4,-,once,TRBV10-2,CASSEQGSEKLFF,TGCGCCAGCAGTGAACAGGGAAGTGAAAAACTGTTTTTT
TRBJ2-7,TRBD1,-,TRBV9,CASSTGTAPYEQYF,TGTGCCAGCAGCACAGGGACAGCCCCCTACGAGCAGTACTTC
TRBJ1-2,-,-,TRBV9,CASSVGSLFNYGYTF,TGTGCCAGCAGCGTAGGAAGTCTCTTTAACTATGGCTACACCTTC
TRBJ2-5,-,-,TRBV6-6,CASRPDLRETQYF,TGTGCCAGCAGACCAGACCTAAGGGAGACCCAGTACTTC
TRBJ2-3,-,-,TRBV29-1,CSVRMADTQYF,TGCAGCGTGAGGATGGCGGATACGCAGTATTTT
TRBJ2-1,-,few,TRBV2,CASSEGGGNEQFF,TGTGCCAGCAGTGAAGGTGGCGGCAATGAGCAGTTCTTC
TRBJ2-1,-,-,TRBV29-1,CSVQTGPVLGEQFF,TGCAGCGTTCAGACGGGCCCCGTCCTAGGTGAGCAGTTCTTC
TRBJ2-7,TRBD1,few,TRBV27,CASGQGKYEQYF,TGTGCCAGTGGACAGGGGAAGTACGAGCAGTACTTC
TRBJ2-7,TRBD2,-,TRBV4-1,CASSQAPGLAGLSYEQYF,TGCGCCAGCAGCCAAGCGCCCGGACTAGCGGGGCTCTCCTACGAGCAGTACTTC
TRBJ2-1,TRBD1,-,TRBV5-6,CASSLELGGVYNEQFF,TGTGCCAGCAGCTTGGAGTTAGGGGGCGTGTACAATGAGCAGTTCTTC
TRBJ2-7,TRBD2,-,TRBV18,CASSPGLLAGAYEQYF,TGTGCCAGCTCACCAGGGCTACTGGCGGGAGCTTACGAGCAGTACTTC
TRBJ2-7,TRBD2,-,TRBV2,CASRGRTSSAYEQYF,TGTGCCAGCAGGGGACGGACTAGCTCAGCCTACGAGCAGTACTTC
TRBJ1-4,TRBD1,-,TRBV5-4,CASSPGQGGIEKLFF,TGTGCCAGCAGCCCGGGACAGGGCGGGATTGAAAAACTGTTTTTT
TRBJ2-3,-,-,TRBV7-9,CASSLVLGSTDTQYF,TGTGCCAGCAGCTTAGTTCTAGGAAGCACAGATACGCAGTATTTT
TRBJ1-6,-,-,TRBV7-2,CASSLGQLNSPLHF,TGTGCCAGCAGCTTAGGGCAGCTTAATTCACCCCTCCACTTT
TRBJ1-2,TRBD1,-,TRBV10-1,CASSSQGTYGYTF,TGCGCCAGCAGTTCACAGGGGACCTATGGCTACACCTTC
TRBJ2-5,-,-,TRBV6-1,CASSARDTVEEETQYF,TGTGCCAGCAGTGCCCGGGACACCGTGGAAGAAGAGACCCAGTACTTC
TRBJ1-2,-,-,TRBV6-1,CASSERQFGYTF,TGTGCCAGCAGTGAACGGCAGTTCGGCTACACCTTC
TRBJ1-6,-,-,TRBV27,CASSLSARGHNSPLHF,TGTGCCAGCAGTTTATCCGCCAGGGGCCATAATTCACCCCTCCACTTT
TRBJ1-1,-,-,TRBV27,CASSFRGRTEEAFF,TGTGCCAGCAGTTTTCGAGGGAGGACAGAAGAGGCTTTCTTT
TRBJ1-4,-,-,TRBV18,CASSPSSATNEKLFF,TGTGCCAGCTCACCATCCTCAGCAACTAATGAAAAACTGTTTTTT
TRBJ2-5,-,-,TRBV28,CASRSTVPGKTQYF,TGTGCCAGCAGGTCGACAGTCCCAGGAAAGACCCAGTACTTC